This T cell receptor (beta chain) was recovered during a study of blood T cell repertoires in COVID-19. Study-wide background: Whether acute or convalescent, the COVID-19 samples came from the United States, Italy and Spain.

This clone was observed once. Per the original methods: By means of reference gene primer amplification, nucleated cell counts were estimated. Assay: immunoSEQ multiplex PCR; the TCRdb copy retains only in-frame clones and omits some. V and J calls and clone size are as listed in that table; D and trimming were resolved from the DNA. Counted here are some 150,000 clones, 84% occurring once; the ten biggest clones make up 7.2%. Trimming shortened V by 6 bases and J by 5 bases, and 11 bases separated the two germline ends. Germline V gives CDR1 MNHEY, CDR2 SVGAGI. This CDR3 has 13 amino acids. The rearrangement joins TRBV6-5 to TRBJ1-5, with TRBD1 as a possible D gene (5 bases). The sequenced sample was peripheral blood. This TCR was sampled from a woman aged 45-59 years in a cohort sampled during active or convalescent COVID-19. CDR3 sequence: CASRGKGDQPQHF. The DNA of the CDR3 is TGTGCCAGCAGGGGAAAAGGGGATCAGCCCCAGCATTTT.